The 32 T cell receptor beta chains below all came from one sample that was sequenced in a study of blood T cell repertoires in COVID-19. Some clones are missing from TCRdb's copy, which holds only in-frame ones; the method was immunoSEQ multiplex PCR. The sample lists about 200,000 clones, 75% to 90% occurring once. Sequencing used peripheral blood. The receptors come from a man between 60 and 75 years old with acute or convalescent COVID-19.

The DNA for the CDR3 is TGTGCCAGCTCACCAAGGACAGTCACCGGGGAGCTGTTTTTT. Amino acid sequence: CASSPRTVTGELFF. The chain couples TRBV18 to TRBJ2-2, with D possibly being TRBD1 (6 bases). CDR1 is KGHSH, CDR2 LQKENI, per germline. The V gene lost 2 bases and the J gene lost 4 bases, with 8 bases spanning the gap. This CDR3 has 14 amino acids.

The gene calls are TRBV6-5 and TRBJ2-7; D gene uncertain. This CDR3 has 11 residues. Germline V gene sequence: CDR1 MNHEY, CDR2 SVGAGI. V lost 7 bases and J 0 bases, leaving 4 bases between the germline ends. The CDR3 reads CASTLSYEQYF. CDR3 bases: TGTGCCAGCACCCTCTCCTACGAGCAGTACTTC.

CDR3 protein: CASSHQQGASYEQYF. The CDR3 coding sequence is TGTGCCAGCAGCCACCAACAGGGGGCGTCCTACGAGCAGTACTTC. V is TRBV4-2 and J is TRBJ2-7; 9 bases align to TRBD1. This CDR3 is built from 15 residues. The trim removed 3 bases at V and 1 base at J, leaving 4 bases unmatched. Germline V gene lookup returns CDR1 LGHNA and CDR2 YNFKEQ.

The genes are TRBV7-2 and TRBJ1-6, with D perhaps matching TRBD1 (5 bases). The ends were cut back, 5 bases at V and 1 base at J, with 18 bases in the middle. Germline assignment: CDR1 SGHTA and CDR2 FQGNSA. The CDR3 has 18 residues. CDR3 sequence: CASSHSGGGSSYNSPLHF. In nucleotides, the CDR3 is TGTGCCAGCAGCCACAGCGGCGGGGGATCTTCCTATAATTCACCCCTCCACTTT. The variable domain in full, with the rest retrieved from reference TRBV7-2 and TRBJ1-6, is GAGVSQSPSNKVTEKGKDVELRCDPISGHTALYWYRQSLGQGLEFLIYFQGNSAPDKSGLPSDRFSAERTGGSVSTLTIQRTQQEDSAVYLCASSHSGGGSSYNSPLHFGNGTRLTVT.

V gene TRBV5-1 combines with J gene TRBJ2-3, with TRBD1 matching 8 bases. The CDR3 totals 15 residues. Germline values: CDR1 SGHRS, CDR2 YFSETQ. V was clipped by 4 bases and J by 4 bases; unmatched bases: 8. CDR3 sequence: CASSVQGALADTQYF. CDR3 bases: TGCGCCAGCAGCGTTCAGGGGGCTCTCGCAGATACGCAGTATTTT. Supplemented by reference TRBV5-1 and TRBJ2-3, the full variable domain reads KAGVTQTPRYLIKTRGQQVTLSCSPISGHRSVSWYQQTPGQGLQFLFEYFSETQRNKGNFPGRFSGRQFSNSRSEMNVSTLELGDSALYLCASSVQGALADTQYFGPGTRLTVL.

This clone showed up just once. The chain uses TRBV24-1 and TRBJ2-1, with 15 bases identical to TRBD2. The CDR3 contains 18 residues. V was clipped by 0 bases and J by 6 bases; unmatched bases: 5. In germline, CDR1 is KGHDR, CDR2 SFDVKD. The CDR3 DNA reads as TGTGCCACCAGTGATTTGCAAGCGGGACTAGCGGGAGGCAATGAGCAGTTCTTC. It is translated as CATSDLQAGLAGGNEQFF.

The rearrangement uses TRBV5-1 and TRBJ1-6; D might be TRBD1 (6 bases). The CDR3 is 15 residues long. Germline CDR1 reads SGHRS; CDR2 reads YFSETQ. Trimming left V 0 bases short and J 7 bases short, with 11 bases between. This chain's CDR3 is CASSLAGARNSPLHF. CDR3 DNA sequence: TGCGCCAGCAGCTTGGCAGGGGCGAGGAATTCACCCCTCCACTTT. The full variable domain, rest sourced from reference TRBV5-1 and TRBJ1-6, is KAGVTQTPRYLIKTRGQQVTLSCSPISGHRSVSWYQQTPGQGLQFLFEYFSETQRNKGNFPGRFSGRQFSNSRSEMNVSTLELGDSALYLCASSLAGARNSPLHFGNGTRLTVT.

The J gene is TRBJ2-5, the V gene TRBV6-6; 7 bases agree with TRBD1. Germline V CDR1 and CDR2: MNHNY, SVGAGI (reference sequence). The CDR3 sequence is 14 residues long. V dropped 4 bases and J dropped 2; count of bases not matched to a gene: 4. This chain's CDR3 is CASSFSTGQETQYF. CDR3 nucleotides: TGTGCCAGCAGTTTCTCGACAGGGCAAGAGACCCAGTACTTC.

This sequence joins TRBV28 and TRBJ1-1; no clear D gene. CDR3 size: 11 residues. Trimming shortened V by 3 bases and J by 9 bases, and 8 bases separated the two germline ends. The germline CDR1 and CDR2 sequences are MDHEN and SYDVKM. CDR3 loop: CASSLWPKAFF. CDR3 nucleotides: TGTGCCAGCAGTTTGTGGCCAAAAGCTTTCTTT.

The chain joins TRBV7-9 to TRBJ2-1; 13 bases fit TRBD2. V was pared by 5 bases and J by 8 bases, with 9 bases of the junction left unmatched. Germline V gene data show CDR1 as SEHNR and CDR2 as FQNEAQ (reference sequence). The CDR3 runs to 16 residues. CDR3 loop: CASSPARTSGGDEQFF. The CDR3 region has the DNA TGTGCCAGCAGCCCCGCGAGGACTAGCGGGGGCGATGAGCAGTTCTTC. The full variable domain, in which reference TRBV7-9 and TRBJ2-1 provide the parts outside the CDR3, is DTGVSQNPRHKITKRGQNVTFRCDPISEHNRLYWYRQTLGQGPEFLTYFQNEAQLEKSRLLSDRFSAERPKGSFSTLEIQRTEQGDSAMYLCASSPARTSGGDEQFFGPGTRLTVL.

CDR3 sequence reads: CASSQDFGTGGLTDTQYF. DNA of the CDR3: TGTGCCAGCAGCCAAGATTTTGGGACAGGGGGCTTGACAGATACGCAGTATTTT. The gene calls are TRBV4-2 and TRBJ2-3; TRBD1 matches at 12 bases. The length of the CDR3 is 18 residues. V gave up 0 bases and J gave up 3 bases; unmatched junction bases: 7. Germline loops: CDR1 LGHNA, CDR2 YNFKEQ.

This clone was recorded a few times. The chain couples TRBV18 to TRBJ1-2, with D uncertain. Germline CDR1 and CDR2: KGHSH and LQKENI. The ends were cut back, 6 bases at V and 8 bases at J, with 19 bases in the middle. The CDR3 spans 14 residues. Here the CDR3 reads CASSPMERSEGYTF. Written as DNA, the CDR3 is TGTGCCAGCTCCCCAATGGAGAGATCGGAAGGCTACACCTTC.

V and J are TRBV5-1 and TRBJ1-3; unclear D gene. CDR3 size: 19 residues. Trimming removed 0 bases from V and 0 bases from J, with 19 bases in between. CDR1 SGHRS and CDR2 YFSETQ come from the germline V gene. CDR3 sequence: CASSLAPKSAANSGNTIYF. Here the CDR3 DNA reads TGCGCCAGCAGCTTGGCACCTAAATCGGCGGCAAACTCTGGAAACACCATATATTTT.

The gene calls are TRBV4-3 and TRBJ2-2; 8 nucleotides align to TRBD2. Trimming removed 4 bases from V and 0 bases from J; junction bases left unmatched: 4. The length of the CDR3 is 16 residues. The germline gives CDR1 LGHNA, CDR2 YSLEER. The CDR3 spells CASSRRLASNTGELFF. CDR3 bases: TGCGCCAGCAGCCGCCGACTAGCGTCGAACACCGGGGAGCTGTTTTTT.

The chain couples TRBV28 to TRBJ1-4; possibly TRBD1 for D (6 bases). Germline assignment: CDR1 MDHEN and CDR2 SYDVKM. CDR3 length: 15 residues. The V end was cut by 7 bases, the J end by 7 bases, with 19 bases between. CDR3 region: CASTRGGGRSEKLFF. The DNA of the CDR3 is TGTGCCAGCACCCGGGGCGGGGGGCGGAGTGAAAAACTGTTTTTT.

This chain uses TRBV18 with TRBJ2-7; the match to TRBD2 covers 8 bases. V was pared by 3 bases and J by 5 bases, with 12 bases of the junction left unmatched. Germline values: CDR1 KGHSH, CDR2 LQKENI. The CDR3 length is 16 residues. CDR3 loop: CASSPSLSGSNHEQYF. The CDR3 region has the DNA TGTGCCAGCTCACCGTCGCTGAGCGGGAGCAACCACGAGCAGTACTTC.

This sequence joins TRBV6-5 and TRBJ2-1; 7 positions agree with TRBD2. The CDR3 has 16 amino acids. Trimming took 0 bases from V and 7 from J; bases not matched to a gene: 9. Germline loops: CDR1 MNHEY, CDR2 SVGAGI. The CDR3 loop is CASSYSTGGLRNEQFF. CDR3 DNA: TGTGCCAGCAGTTACTCTACGGGAGGTCTGCGGAATGAGCAGTTCTTC.

The chain recombines TRBV9 with TRBJ1-6; D is perhaps TRBD1 (5 bases). V was cut by 3 bases and J by 0 bases, with 19 bases left in between. The V gene's germline CDR1 is SGDLS and CDR2 YYNGEE. This CDR3 region has 19 residues. In DNA form, the CDR3 reads TGTGCCAGCAGCGCTTTTGACAGCCCTATAAGCTCCTATAATTCACCCCTCCACTTT. Protein sequence: CASSAFDSPISSYNSPLHF.

This sequence joins TRBV25-1 and TRBJ2-7; 10 nucleotides align to TRBD2. Germline CDR1 reads MGHDK; CDR2 reads SYGVNS. The CDR3 totals 15 residues. V dropped 2 bases and J dropped 3; count of bases not matched to a gene: 4. The CDR3 DNA follows: TGTGCCAGCAGTGAACAGTCTAGCGGGAGCTACGAGCAGTACTTC. The encoded protein is CASSEQSSGSYEQYF.

A few counts support this clone. This sequence joins TRBV5-4 and TRBJ2-5; 12 positions match TRBD2. CDR3 length: 16 amino acids. From germline, CDR1 is SGHNT and CDR2 YYREEE (reference sequence). V shed 0 bases and J 7 bases; nucleotides not matched to a gene: 7. The CDR3 bases are TGTGCCAGCAGCTTGGAGGCTAGCGGGAGGGTTACGACCCAGTACTTC. As protein: CASSLEASGRVTTQYF.

The J gene is TRBJ1-6, the V gene TRBV16; D gene ambiguous. In germline, CDR1 is KGHSY, CDR2 FQNENV. The CDR3 runs 14 residues. V shed 8 bases and J shed 5 bases, with 13 bases lying between them. In DNA, the CDR3 is TGTGCCAGCTCTTCGCTCCACAATAATTCACCCCTCCACTTT. Its translation: CASSSLHNNSPLHF.

This rearrangement joins TRBV4-1 to TRBJ2-7; 8 bases line up with TRBD1. CDR1 is MGHRA and CDR2 is YSYEKL in the germline V gene. CDR3 length: 14 amino acids. V lost 6 bases to trimming and J lost 10 bases; unmatched junction nucleotides: 14. The CDR3 coding sequence is TGCGCCAGCAGGGAGACCGGGACAGGCACCATCCAGTACTTC. Encoded protein: CASRETGTGTIQYF.

This chain connects TRBV9 to TRBJ1-4, with TRBD1 as a possible D gene (5 bases). The CDR3 has 17 residues. Deletions cut 4 bases from V and 8 bases from J, with 24 bases between. From germline, CDR1 is SGDLS and CDR2 YYNGEE. In nucleotides, the CDR3 is TGTGCCAGCAGCTTCCTCCCCGTTACGGGACTCGGGGAAAAACTGTTTTTT. Protein: CASSFLPVTGLGEKLFF.

This clone showed up just once. This sequence joins TRBV19 and TRBJ2-2; no clear D. The germline gives CDR1 LNHDA, CDR2 SQIVND (reference sequence). The ends were cut back, 1 base at V and 4 bases at J, with 13 bases in the middle. CDR3 length: 16 amino acids. CDR3 residues: CASSIVTVGSTGELFF. CDR3 DNA sequence: TGTGCCAGTAGTATAGTAACAGTCGGAAGCACCGGGGAGCTGTTTTTT.

The chain links TRBV28 to TRBJ2-5; tentative D call: TRBD1 (5 bases). Germline-derived CDR1 and CDR2 are MDHEN and SYDVKM. This CDR3 is built from 15 residues. V lost 9 bases and J 5 bases, leaving 22 bases between the germline ends. The CDR3 DNA reads as TGTGCCAGTAGCTCCCAGGGATCACCTTGGGAGACCCAGTACTTC. It encodes CASSSQGSPWETQYF.

The J gene is TRBJ2-1, the V gene TRBV5-1, with D maybe TRBD1 (6 bases). The CDR3 has 17 residues. Germline V gene lookup returns CDR1 SGHRS and CDR2 YFSETQ. V gave up 1 base and J gave up 0 bases, with 14 bases separating them. CDR3 bases: TGCGCCAGCAGCTTGACGCCAGGGGTTTTCTCCTACAATGAGCAGTTCTTC. Protein product: CASSLTPGVFSYNEQFF.

This clone was observed a handful of times. This chain connects TRBV5-5 to TRBJ1-1; the D gene is possibly TRBD1 (5 bases). Germline CDR1 reads SGHKS; CDR2 reads YYEKEE (reference sequence). Between the trimmed V and J ends, which lost 6 bases and 0 bases, there was a span of 15 bases. CDR3 length: 15 amino acids. The CDR3 nucleotides read TGTGCCAGCACAGGACGGGGGATGATGAACACTGAAGCTTTCTTT. Amino acid sequence: CASTGRGMMNTEAFF.

CDR3 sequence reads: CASSPPGGLNEKLFF. As DNA, the CDR3 is TGTGCCAGCTCACCTCCAGGGGGCCTTAATGAAAAACTGTTTTTT. This chain joins TRBV18 and TRBJ1-4, with 8 bases aligning to TRBD1. Trimming took 3 bases from V and 4 from J; bases not matched to a gene: 4. The CDR3 contains 15 residues. Germline lookup yields CDR1 KGHSH and CDR2 LQKENI.

The chain combines TRBV3-1 (or the pseudogene TRBV3-2) with TRBJ2-2; TRBD2 agrees at 10 bases. This CDR3 contains 17 residues. Germline V gene sequence: CDR1 LGHDT, CDR2 YNNKEL (reference sequence). With V trimmed by 1 base and J by 4 bases, 6 bases remained unmatched. The CDR3: CASSQGGTSESTGELFF. As DNA, the CDR3 is TGTGCCAGCAGCCAAGGGGGGACTAGCGAGAGCACCGGGGAGCTGTTTTTT.

The chain couples TRBV10-3 to TRBJ2-2; a possible D gene is TRBD2 (6 bases). CDR3 length: 14 amino acids. The germline V and J ends were trimmed by 6 bases and 0 bases, with 8 bases remaining between them. Germline V CDR1 and CDR2: ENHRY, SYGVKD. The DNA for the CDR3 is TGTGCCATCAGCACTAGCTCGAACACCGGGGAGCTGTTTTTT. Its protein is CAISTSSNTGELFF.

The V gene is TRBV27, the J gene TRBJ2-2; tentatively, D is TRBD1 (5 bases). Germline lookup yields CDR1 MNHEY and CDR2 SMNVEV (reference sequence). Trimming pared 3 bases from V and 6 bases from J, leaving 11 bases between. The CDR3 totals 14 residues. CDR3 sequence (DNA): TGTGCCAGCAGTTTCAAGACAGCCCCCGGGGAGCTGTTTTTT. Protein: CASSFKTAPGELFF.

The chain couples TRBV9 to TRBJ2-2, with TRBD2 matching over 7 bases. The CDR3 extends over 15 amino acids. The V gene's germline CDR1 is SGDLS and CDR2 YYNGEE. V gave up 4 bases and J gave up 6 bases; unmatched junction bases: 9. The CDR3 loop reads CASSSPGGVAGELFF. The CDR3 nucleotides read TGTGCCAGCAGCTCTCCTGGGGGGGTGGCCGGGGAGCTGTTTTTT.